Listed below are T cell receptor beta chains from one sample, sequenced in a study of blood T cell repertoires in COVID-19. The data were produced by immunoSEQ multiplex PCR, yet TCRdb's version contains in-frame clones alone and is incomplete. Found here are some 120,000 clones, around 87% of them singletons; the top ten hold roughly 18%. Sequencing was performed on peripheral blood. The receptors stem from a woman in her fifties or sixties who had recovered from COVID-19. Both conserved end residues are part of each CDR3. The D gene is left open where the match is weak. Some rows have no size entry. The others give once, few or many, or a class for an expanded clone.

cdr3_aa: CASSEEAGGRSEQFF
cdr3_nt: TGTGCCAGCAGTGAAGAAGCGGGGGGGCGTAGTGAGCAGTTCTTC
d_call: TRBD2
clone_size: NA
v_call: TRBV2
j_call: TRBJ2-1

cdr3_aa: CASSVRQDRSYNEQFF
cdr3_nt: TGTGCCAGCAGCGTAAGACAGGACCGCTCCTACAATGAGCAGTTCTTC
d_call: NA
clone_size: once
v_call: TRBV9
j_call: TRBJ2-1

cdr3_aa: CASFSGLAGNEQFF
cdr3_nt: TGTGCCAGCTTTAGCGGCCTTGCGGGGAATGAGCAGTTCTTC
d_call: NA
clone_size: NA
v_call: TRBV19
j_call: TRBJ2-1

cdr3_aa: CASSRQMNTEAFF
cdr3_nt: TGTGCCAGCAGCCGACAAATGAACACTGAAGCTTTCTTT
d_call: NA
clone_size: NA
v_call: TRBV7-2
j_call: TRBJ1-1

cdr3_aa: CASGGDRGRETQYF
cdr3_nt: TGTGCCAGTGGGGGAGACAGGGGAAGGGAGACCCAGTACTTC
d_call: TRBD1
clone_size: once
v_call: TRBV19
j_call: TRBJ2-5

cdr3_aa: CSVVRGSNTEAFF
cdr3_nt: TGCAGCGTTGTTAGGGGGTCGAACACTGAAGCTTTCTTT
d_call: NA
clone_size: NA
v_call: TRBV29-1
j_call: TRBJ1-1

cdr3_aa: CASSGLEGLAGDF
cdr3_nt: TGTGCCAGCTCAGGCCTGGAGGGACTAGCGGGAGATTTT
d_call: TRBD2
clone_size: NA
v_call: TRBV18
j_call: TRBJ2-3

cdr3_aa: CASSSRQERTEAFF
cdr3_nt: TGCGCCAGCAGCTCACGACAGGAAAGGACTGAAGCTTTCTTT
d_call: NA
clone_size: NA
v_call: TRBV5-1
j_call: TRBJ1-1

cdr3_aa: CASSTFGRVQSYEQYF
cdr3_nt: TGCGCCAGCAGCACATTCGGGAGAGTGCAGTCGTACGAGCAGTACTTC
d_call: NA
clone_size: NA
v_call: TRBV5-1
j_call: TRBJ2-7

cdr3_aa: CASSLHTGGTGDRGYTF
cdr3_nt: TGTGCCAGCAGCTTACATACGGGAGGGACAGGGGACCGCGGCTACACCTTC
d_call: TRBD1
clone_size: NA
v_call: TRBV11-3
j_call: TRBJ1-2

cdr3_aa: CASSDRQEPYEQYF
cdr3_nt: TGTGCCAGTAGTGATCGTCAGGAACCCTACGAGCAGTACTTC
d_call: NA
clone_size: NA
v_call: TRBV19
j_call: TRBJ2-7

cdr3_aa: CASRGTGTYEQYF
cdr3_nt: TGTGCCAGCAGGGGGACAGGGACGTACGAGCAGTACTTC
d_call: TRBD1
clone_size: once
v_call: TRBV2
j_call: TRBJ2-7

cdr3_aa: CAADSGGDDTEAFF
cdr3_nt: TGTGCCGCTGATTCGGGGGGGGACGACACTGAAGCTTTCTTT
d_call: NA
clone_size: NA
v_call: TRBV7-9
j_call: TRBJ1-1

cdr3_aa: CASSVTPVVGNTIYF
cdr3_nt: TGCGCCAGCAGCGTGACTCCCGTGGTCGGAAACACCATATATTTT
d_call: NA
clone_size: NA
v_call: TRBV5-1
j_call: TRBJ1-3

cdr3_aa: CASSPPGGAGNTIYF
cdr3_nt: TGTGCCAGCTCACCACCGGGAGGGGCTGGAAACACCATATATTTT
d_call: NA
clone_size: NA
v_call: TRBV18
j_call: TRBJ1-3

cdr3_aa: CASSSEFAGGDTQYF
cdr3_nt: TGTGCCAGCAGCTCAGAATTCGCCGGGGGGGATACGCAGTATTTT
d_call: TRBD2
clone_size: NA
v_call: TRBV7-2
j_call: TRBJ2-3

cdr3_aa: CASSKSTGANEQFF
cdr3_nt: TGTGCCAGCAGCAAATCGACAGGGGCTAATGAGCAGTTCTTC
d_call: TRBD1
clone_size: NA
v_call: TRBV11-2
j_call: TRBJ2-1

cdr3_aa: CSTSQGGNTEAFF
cdr3_nt: TGCAGCACCTCCCAGGGCGGCAACACTGAAGCTTTCTTT
d_call: NA
clone_size: NA
v_call: TRBV29-1
j_call: TRBJ1-1

cdr3_aa: CASSQATGIYEQYF
cdr3_nt: TGTGCCAGCAGCCAAGCAACAGGAATCTACGAGCAGTACTTC
d_call: NA
clone_size: NA
v_call: TRBV3-1/TRBV3-2
j_call: TRBJ2-7

cdr3_aa: CASSLGTGGTGELFF
cdr3_nt: TGTGCCAGCAGCTTGGGGACAGGGGGTACCGGGGAGCTGTTTTTT
d_call: TRBD1
clone_size: NA
v_call: TRBV5-5
j_call: TRBJ2-2